This T cell receptor (beta chain) was sequenced for a study of post-analysis software for immune sequencing data. The wider study: Secondary progressive, relapsing-remitting and progressive-relapsing multiple sclerosis were among the included disease courses.

The sample holds a few counts of this clonotype. Antigen specificity is unknown. Looked up from germline, CDR1 is DFQATT and CDR2 is SNEGSKA (reference sequence). The CDR3 covers 15 residues. V was clipped by 5 bases and J by 4 bases, with 15 bases between them. Unique molecular identifiers tagged the TCR beta cDNA libraries. Each sample of about 0.95 to 11 million input T cells yielded 500,000 or so cDNA molecules, so each molecule approximated one T cell. A single record per CDR3 protein comes from TCRdb applying MiXCR to the PCR reads. The sample yields roughly 730,000 distinct CDR3 sequences, 25% to 30% seen once. Regarding the study as a whole: The five TRBV segments detected at higher frequency in patients than in controls included TRBV5-6, TRBV5-1 and TRBV20-1.

V gene TRBV20-1 combines with J gene TRBJ2-6; no clear D gene. This receptor was identified in a girl aged 5 to 17 with multiple sclerosis. What was sequenced was blood. The CDR3 region has the DNA TGCAGTGCTGGGGAAGTTGGTACCGGGGCCAACGTCCTGACTTTC. Protein sequence: CSAGEVGTGANVLTF.